This TCR beta chain was recovered during a study of cytomegalovirus exposure and HLA in healthy donors. Whole-study results and caveats: Later findings reportedly placed an Asian-associated ancestry cluster below the approximately 670-donor mean for N-insertions. Cytomegalovirus association was listed for 150 to 200 TCR beta chains.

PCR involved 60 Vbeta and 13 Jbeta primers. Using immunoSEQ multiplex PCR, the repertoire was profiled, and TCRdb retains in-frame clones only, with some absent. The table has 150,000 to 200,000 clones, over 75% seen once. Germline CDR1 is MNHNS and CDR2 is SASEGT. The CDR3 has 13 amino acids. Trimming took off 2 bases at V and 8 bases at J, with 12 bases between the two ends. Though nominally healthy at sampling, donors likely had unrecorded immune exposures. Points on this clone: Antigen specificity is unknown.

Material: PBMCs. The chain carries TRBV6-1 and TRBJ1-2; D remains unclear. The TCR sequence derives from a human donor in good health. The CDR3 DNA sequence: TGTGCCAGCAGTGAATTGGGGAGAATCGGCTACACCTTC. Translation gives CASSELGRIGYTF.